A single sample is the source of the 28 T cell receptor beta chains below, sequenced in a study of shared clonotypes between healthy human individuals. Terminally differentiated effector memory CD45RA+ cells were excluded from the naive CD8 cells, which were CD45RO-negative and positively selected for CCR7. Only in-frame clones appear in the TCRdb table, and some are missing; sequencing was by immunoSEQ multiplex PCR. In the table there are millions of clones, over 85% of which are singletons. The sample comprised naive CD8+ T cells sorted from blood. The receptors were sampled from a man aged 18-30 years in good health.

The V call is TRBV7-9, the J call TRBJ2-1, with a tentative D call TRBD2 (5 bases). Germline CDR1 reads SEHNR; CDR2 reads FQNEAQ (reference sequence). This CDR3 region has 17 residues. V lost 4 bases, J lost 7 bases, and 23 bases lay in between. This CDR3 reads CASSSGTDGVKLNEQFF. In nucleotides, the CDR3 is TGTGCCAGCAGCTCAGGCACAGACGGGGTTAAGTTGAATGAGCAGTTCTTC. Filled out from reference TRBV7-9 and TRBJ2-1, the complete variable domain reads DTGVSQNPRHKITKRGQNVTFRCDPISEHNRLYWYRQTLGQGPEFLTYFQNEAQLEKSRLLSDRFSAERPKGSFSTLEIQRTEQGDSAMYLCASSSGTDGVKLNEQFFGPGTRLTVL.

The chain couples TRBV10-1 to TRBJ2-2; 8 bases match TRBD1. This CDR3 comprises 17 residues. Germline CDR1 and CDR2: WNHNN and SYGVQD (reference sequence). V gave up 3 bases and J gave up 3 bases; unmatched junction bases: 9. This CDR3 reads CASSDPGQGPYTGELFF. Written as DNA, the CDR3 is TGCGCCAGCAGTGACCCTGGACAGGGACCGTACACCGGGGAGCTGTTTTTT.

The rearrangement links TRBV7-2 to TRBJ1-1, with D hard to call. V gave up 0 bases and J gave up 6 bases, with 23 bases separating them. This CDR3 contains 18 residues. The germline gives CDR1 SGHTA, CDR2 FQGNSA. This CDR3 reads CASSLAVTHTSDEAEAFF. CDR3 nucleotides: TGTGCCAGCAGCTTAGCGGTCACACACACCTCCGACGAAGCTGAAGCTTTCTTT.

V is TRBV5-1 and J is TRBJ2-1; 8 bases are shared with TRBD2. After removal of 0 bases from V and 4 bases from J, the junction contained 6 bases not matched to a gene. The CDR3 contains 16 residues. The germline V gene has CDR1 SGHRS and CDR2 YFSETQ. This CDR3 is CASSLDIAGLYNEQFF. The CDR3 bases are TGCGCCAGCAGCTTGGACATAGCGGGGTTATACAATGAGCAGTTCTTC.

The chain recombines TRBV30 with TRBJ1-1; no clear D gene. V was shortened by 4 bases and J by 5 bases, with 11 bases between the two germline ends. Germline CDR1 reads GTSNPN; CDR2 reads SVGIG (reference sequence). The CDR3 runs to 12 residues. This CDR3 is CAWIPGRTEAFF. DNA of the CDR3: TGTGCCTGGATCCCGGGTCGGACTGAAGCTTTCTTT.

This clone was recorded only once. This chain links TRBV7-9 with TRBJ2-7, with D possibly TRBD2 on 5 matching bases. Deletions cut 5 bases from V and 2 bases from J, with 13 bases between. Per germline, CDR1 SEHNR and CDR2 FQNEAQ (reference sequence). The CDR3 runs 14 residues. The CDR3 nucleotides read TGTGCCAGCAGCCCCCGGGAACCTACCTACGAGCAGTACTTC. Its protein is CASSPREPTYEQYF.

The gene calls are TRBV9 and TRBJ2-2; TRBD2 matches 10 bases. The CDR3 has 15 amino acids. With V trimmed by 4 bases and J by 6 bases, 6 bases remained unmatched. Germline lookup yields CDR1 SGDLS and CDR2 YYNGEE. In DNA form, the CDR3 reads TGTGCCAGCAGCATTAGCGGGGGGATGGCCGGGGAGCTGTTTTTT. Its translation is CASSISGGMAGELFF.

V and J are TRBV27 and TRBJ2-3; D call uncertain. The germline V gene encodes CDR1 MNHEY and CDR2 SMNVEV (reference sequence). This CDR3 comprises 15 residues. Trimming removed 8 bases at V and 0 bases at J, with 15 bases between. CDR3 in DNA: TGTGCCAGCGTATCGACGCTCTCTAGCACAGATACGCAGTATTTT. Amino acids: CASVSTLSSTDTQYF.

As regards this clone: This specimen includes other DNA sequences encoding the same CDR3. The chain couples TRBV28 to TRBJ1-4; 8 bases fit TRBD1. V trimming: 6 bases; J trimming: 7 bases; junction bases outside the gene matches: 7. Germline V CDR1 and CDR2: MDHEN, SYDVKM. The CDR3 spans 14 residues. The CDR3 DNA reads as TGTGCCAGCAGCTCGGACAGGGAGGGTGAAAAACTGTTTTTT. Translated: CASSSDREGEKLFF.

V usage is TRBV5-5 and J usage is TRBJ1-2; unclear D gene. The CDR3 spans 16 residues. The germline V gene has CDR1 SGHKS and CDR2 YYEKEE (reference sequence). Trimming cost V 3 bases and J 0 bases, with 15 bases left between them. The CDR3 loop is CASSSLREPANYGYTF. CDR3 DNA sequence: TGTGCCAGCAGCTCGCTCCGGGAGCCCGCTAACTATGGCTACACCTTC. The full variable domain, in which reference TRBV5-5 and TRBJ1-2 provide the parts outside the CDR3, is DAGVTQSPTHLIKTRGQQVTLRCSPISGHKSVSWYQQVLGQGPQFIFQYYEKEERGRGNFPDRFSARQFPNYSSELNVNALLLGDSALYLCASSSLREPANYGYTFGSGTRLTVV.

V and J are TRBV9 and TRBJ2-3; no clear D. The V and J ends lost 3 bases and 2 bases respectively, with 7 bases between them. The germline gives CDR1 SGDLS, CDR2 YYNGEE. This CDR3 has 13 amino acids. CDR3 sequence (DNA): TGTGCCAGCAGCGGAGTAGACACAGATACGCAGTATTTT. It translates to CASSGVDTDTQYF. Variable domain in full (rest from reference TRBV9 and TRBJ2-3): DSGVTQTPKHLITATGQRVTLRCSPRSGDLSVYWYQQSLDQGLQFLIQYYNGEERAKGNILERFSAQQFPDLHSELNLSSLELGDSALYFCASSGVDTDTQYFGPGTRLTVL.

This chain uses TRBV4-1 with TRBJ2-1; 9 bases match TRBD2. From germline, CDR1 is MGHRA and CDR2 YSYEKL. V gave up 1 base and J gave up 5 bases; unmatched junction bases: 12. The CDR3 covers 18 residues. DNA for the CDR3: TGCGCCAGCAGCCAAGGCCGACTGAGCGGGGGGCCTGACAATGAGCAGTTCTTC. Protein product: CASSQGRLSGGPDNEQFF.

Comment on this clone: The sample carries other DNA sequences with the same CDR3. This sequence joins TRBV27 and TRBJ2-2, with 9 positions matching TRBD2. Trimming took 5 bases from V and 5 from J; bases not matched to a gene: 6. Per the germline V gene, CDR1 is MNHEY and CDR2 is SMNVEV (reference sequence). CDR3 size: 15 residues. CDR3: CASSVAGEGTGELFF. CDR3 nucleotide sequence: TGTGCCAGCAGTGTAGCGGGAGAAGGGACCGGGGAGCTGTTTTTT.

The chain uses TRBV7-9 and TRBJ2-7, with D perhaps TRBD2 (6 bases). Germline V gene data show CDR1 as SEHNR and CDR2 as FQNEAQ (reference sequence). The V end lost 3 bases, the J end lost 3 bases, and 12 bases lay between the germline ends. The CDR3 has 14 residues. The CDR3 loop reads CASSFIEGGYEQYF. In DNA form, the CDR3 reads TGTGCCAGCAGCTTCATCGAGGGAGGCTACGAGCAGTACTTC.

The chain is built from TRBV5-1 and TRBJ1-2; tentatively, D is TRBD1 (5 bases). Germline CDR1 and CDR2: SGHRS and YFSETQ. The CDR3 contains 12 residues. Trimming cost V 7 bases and J 0 bases, with 7 bases left between them. The CDR3 coding sequence is TGCGCCAGCGGGGGTTCTAACTATGGCTACACCTTC. Translation: CASGGSNYGYTF.

Note on this clone: Other DNA sequences of this sample code for an identical CDR3. This chain joins TRBV9 and TRBJ2-3, with 7 bases identical to TRBD2. The junction had 3 bases not matched to a gene; V was cut back by 2 bases and J by 6 bases. The CDR3 extends over 13 amino acids. The germline CDR1 and CDR2 sequences are SGDLS and YYNGEE. CDR3 in amino acids: CASSVGGEDTQYF. CDR3 nucleotides: TGTGCCAGCAGCGTGGGAGGGGAGGATACGCAGTATTTT.

The chain carries TRBV30 and TRBJ1-2, with 10 bases aligning to TRBD1. CDR1 GTSNPN and CDR2 SVGIG come from the germline V gene (reference sequence). V lost 3 bases, J lost 8 bases, and 9 bases stayed unmatched. This CDR3 spans 14 amino acids. This CDR3 is CAWSHTGTGDGYTF. The CDR3 DNA sequence: TGTGCCTGGAGCCACACCGGGACAGGGGACGGCTACACCTTC.

This chain uses TRBV11-3 with TRBJ2-1, with a possible D match to TRBD1 (5 bases). This CDR3 contains 12 residues. The V gene's germline CDR1 is SGHNT and CDR2 YENEEA. V lost 5 bases and J 8 bases, leaving 10 bases between the germline ends. In DNA, the CDR3 is TGTGCCAGCAGCACGATCAGGGATGAGCAGTTCTTC. This translates into CASSTIRDEQFF.

J is TRBJ1-1 and V is TRBV6-5, with D possibly matching TRBD1 (5 bases). Trimming cost V 5 bases and J 11 bases, with 12 bases left between them. CDR1 is MNHEY, CDR2 SVGAGI, per germline. This CDR3 region has 11 residues. The CDR3 here is CASSTAGEAFF. CDR3 DNA sequence: TGTGCCAGCAGTACAGCGGGGGAGGCTTTCTTT.

The J gene is TRBJ2-5, the V gene TRBV4-1; TRBD2 matches at 8 bases. V shed 3 bases, J shed 5 bases, and the junction held 2 bases outside the gene matches. CDR3 length: 13 amino acids. Germline CDR1 MGHRA, CDR2 YSYEKL. Written as DNA, the CDR3 is TGCGCCAGCAGCCACCGGGGGGGCGAGACCCAGTACTTC. Its translation is CASSHRGGETQYF.

This clone was observed a single time. The rearrangement uses TRBV27 and TRBJ2-7; no clear D. The germline gives CDR1 MNHEY, CDR2 SMNVEV (reference sequence). V lost 8 bases and J 2 bases, leaving 16 bases between the germline ends. The CDR3 has 14 residues. The CDR3 sequence is CASGEYSHTYEQYF. The CDR3 DNA reads as TGTGCCAGCGGTGAGTACAGCCACACCTACGAGCAGTACTTC.

This clone was detected a few times. This sequence joins TRBV5-1 and TRBJ1-1, with D unclear. V shed 3 bases and J shed 4 bases, with 10 bases lying between them. Germline V gene sequence: CDR1 SGHRS, CDR2 YFSETQ. The CDR3 is 13 amino acids. CDR3 nucleotides: TGCGCCAGCAGCTCTTCAGGTCCCACTGAAGCTTTCTTT. Translation: CASSSSGPTEAFF.

The chain carries TRBV5-6 and TRBJ1-4; TRBD1 aligns across 9 bases. V shed 4 bases and J 7 bases; nucleotides not matched to a gene: 14. Germline-derived CDR1 and CDR2 are SGHDT and YYEEEE. CDR3 length equals 17 residues. The DNA for the CDR3 is TGTGCCAGCAGCACGAGCGCTAGTACAGGGGGCGGTGAAAAACTGTTTTTT. Protein product: CASSTSASTGGGEKLFF. The full variable domain, rest sourced from reference TRBV5-6 and TRBJ1-4, is DAGVTQSPTHLIKTRGQQVTLRCSPKSGHDTVSWYQQALGQGPQFIFQYYEEEERQRGNFPDRFSGHQFPNYSSELNVNALLLGDSALYLCASSTSASTGGGEKLFFGSGTQLSVL.

V is TRBV2 and J is TRBJ2-5, with a possible D match to TRBD2 (5 bases). Germline V CDR1 and CDR2: SNHLY, FYNNEI. V gave up 8 bases and J gave up 3 bases, with 10 bases separating them. The CDR3 totals 12 residues. The CDR3 region is CASRSGEETQYF. In DNA, the CDR3 is TGTGCCAGCCGATCCGGGGAAGAGACCCAGTACTTC.

The V call is TRBV7-9, the J call TRBJ2-3; 9 bases agree with TRBD1. CDR1 and CDR2 from the germline V gene are SEHNR and FQNEAQ (reference sequence). The CDR3 is made up of 17 amino acids. With 2 bases clipped from V and 1 base from J, the junction kept 7 bases outside the gene matches. CDR3 sequence reads: CASSLFGWDRGTDTQYF. The DNA for the CDR3 is TGTGCCAGCAGCTTATTCGGCTGGGACAGGGGCACAGATACGCAGTATTTT.

V gene TRBV5-1 combines with J gene TRBJ2-1; TRBD2 matches at 7 bases. Germline values: CDR1 SGHRS, CDR2 YFSETQ. With V trimmed by 7 bases and J by 3 bases, 13 bases remained unmatched. The CDR3 is 16 residues long. The CDR3 loop reads CASAGWAGEGYNEQFF. The DNA of the CDR3 is TGCGCCAGCGCCGGCTGGGCGGGAGAGGGCTACAATGAGCAGTTCTTC.

With regard to this clone: Different DNA sequences within this sample yield the same CDR3. This chain joins TRBV27 and TRBJ2-1; D ambiguous. In germline, CDR1 is MNHEY, CDR2 SMNVEV (reference sequence). The CDR3 contains 14 residues. Between the trimmed V and J ends, which lost 0 bases and 4 bases, there was a span of 7 bases. CDR3 sequence: CASSLSAGYNEQFF. The CDR3 DNA reads as TGTGCCAGCAGTTTATCGGCTGGTTACAATGAGCAGTTCTTC.

The rearrangement uses TRBV21-1 and TRBJ2-1; the table names TRBD1, a call not compared with the DNA. TRBV21-1 is a pseudogene locus. CDR3 size: 14 residues. The CDR3 bases are TGTGCCAGCAACAGGGGTAAAGGGAACAATGAGCAGTTCTTC. Protein product: CASNRGKGNNEQFF.